The text below deals with one TCR beta chain. Its specificity is unknown. There are 16 residues in the CDR3. The J segment lost 0 bases and the V segment lost 6 bases, leaving 8 bases of the junction unmatched. Germline CDR1 SNHLY, CDR2 FYNNEI. These data originate in a study of cytomegalovirus exposure and HLA in healthy donors. PCR primers comprised 60 Vbeta and 13 Jbeta primers. Data came from immunoSEQ multiplex PCR; TCRdb stores just in-frame clones and leaves some out. The sample lists about 100,000 clones; around 76% were seen once. Findings and limits, study-wide: The sole available immune exposure information was CMV serostatus. Further analysis was carried out later, and it showed several of the most significant clusters appearing linked to common viral pathogens. Donors belonging to an Asian-associated ancestry cluster reportedly showed fewer N-insertions in productive TCRs than the approximately 670-donor mean, according to what a later analysis found. TCR beta chains numbering approximately 150 were designated cytomegalovirus-associated.

The V call is TRBV2, the J call TRBJ2-4; 7 nucleotides align to TRBD1. The clonotype comes from a man aged 40-49 years in good health and CMV-seropositive. Specimen: PBMCs. For the CDR3, the DNA is TGTGCCAGCAGGCCGACAGGGATTATAGCCAAAAACATTCAGTACTTC. Its translation: CASRPTGIIAKNIQYF.